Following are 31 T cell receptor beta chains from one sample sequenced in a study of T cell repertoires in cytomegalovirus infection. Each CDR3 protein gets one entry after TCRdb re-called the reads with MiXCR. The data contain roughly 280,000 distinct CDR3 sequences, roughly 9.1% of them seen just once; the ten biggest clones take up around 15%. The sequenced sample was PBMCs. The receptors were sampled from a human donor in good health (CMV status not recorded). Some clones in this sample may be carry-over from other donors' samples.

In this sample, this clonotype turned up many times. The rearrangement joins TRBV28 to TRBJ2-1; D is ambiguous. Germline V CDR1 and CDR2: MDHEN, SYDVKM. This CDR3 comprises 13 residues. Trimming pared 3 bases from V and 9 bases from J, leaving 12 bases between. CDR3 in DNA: TGTGCCAGCAGTTTTAGGATTCCACCTGAGCAGTTCTTC. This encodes CASSFRIPPEQFF.

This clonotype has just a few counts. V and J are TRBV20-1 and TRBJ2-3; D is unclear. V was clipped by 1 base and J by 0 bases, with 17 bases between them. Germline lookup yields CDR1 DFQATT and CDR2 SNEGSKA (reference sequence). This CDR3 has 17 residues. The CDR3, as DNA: TGCAGTGCTAGAGCTATTTGGGCCAATCCTAGCACAGATACGCAGTATTTT. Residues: CSARAIWANPSTDTQYF.

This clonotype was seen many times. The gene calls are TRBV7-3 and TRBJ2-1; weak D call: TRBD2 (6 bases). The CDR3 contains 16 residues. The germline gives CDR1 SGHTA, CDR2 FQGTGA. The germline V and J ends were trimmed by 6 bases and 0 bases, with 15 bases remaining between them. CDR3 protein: CASSPMVGSSYNEQFF. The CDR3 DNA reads TGTGCCAGCAGTCCGATGGTCGGGAGCTCCTACAATGAGCAGTTCTTC.

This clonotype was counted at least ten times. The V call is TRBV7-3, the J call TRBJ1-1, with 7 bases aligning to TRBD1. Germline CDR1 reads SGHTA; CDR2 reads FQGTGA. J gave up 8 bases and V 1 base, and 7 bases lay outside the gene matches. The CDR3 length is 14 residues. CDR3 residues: CASSLSQTGAEAFF. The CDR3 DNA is TGTGCCAGCAGCTTAAGCCAAACAGGGGCAGAAGCTTTCTTT.

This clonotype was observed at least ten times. The CDR3 reads CASSSAFEEKLFF. The CDR3 nucleotides read TGTGCCAGCAGTTCGGCGTTTGAGGAAAAACTGTTTTTT. The V call is TRBV6-1, the J call TRBJ1-4; D unclear. The CDR3 sequence is 13 residues long. Per germline, CDR1 MNHNS and CDR2 SASEGT. V was pared by 5 bases and J by 8 bases, with 12 bases between.

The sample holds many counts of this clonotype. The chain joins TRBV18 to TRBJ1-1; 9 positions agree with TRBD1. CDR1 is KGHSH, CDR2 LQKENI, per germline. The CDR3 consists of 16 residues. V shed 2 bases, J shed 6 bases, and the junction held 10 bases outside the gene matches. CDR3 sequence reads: CASSPRIGQGSPEAFF. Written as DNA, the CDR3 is TGTGCCAGCTCACCAAGGATCGGACAGGGGTCCCCTGAAGCTTTCTTT.

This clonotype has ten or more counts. Here the CDR3 reads CASSFRQGPVTLHF. CDR3 in DNA: TGTGCCAGCAGCTTCCGACAGGGTCCGGTGACCCTCCACTTT. The chain uses TRBV7-2 and TRBJ1-6, with TRBD1 identical over 7 bases. This CDR3 has 14 residues. V trimming: 3 bases; J trimming: 14 bases; junction bases outside the gene matches: 10. The germline CDR1 and CDR2 sequences are SGHTA and FQGNSA. Full variable domain (missing parts from reference TRBV7-2 and TRBJ1-6): GAGVSQSPSNKVTEKGKDVELRCDPISGHTALYWYRQSLGQGLEFLIYFQGNSAPDKSGLPSDRFSAERTGGSVSTLTIQRTQQEDSAVYLCASSFRQGPVTLHFGNGTRLTVT.

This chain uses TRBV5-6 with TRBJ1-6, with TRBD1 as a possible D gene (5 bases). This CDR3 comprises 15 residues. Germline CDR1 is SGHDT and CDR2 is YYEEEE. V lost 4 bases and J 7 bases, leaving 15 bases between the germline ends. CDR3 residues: CASSGSGLGNSPLHF. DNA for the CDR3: TGTGCCAGCAGCGGGTCGGGGCTCGGAAATTCACCCCTCCACTTT.

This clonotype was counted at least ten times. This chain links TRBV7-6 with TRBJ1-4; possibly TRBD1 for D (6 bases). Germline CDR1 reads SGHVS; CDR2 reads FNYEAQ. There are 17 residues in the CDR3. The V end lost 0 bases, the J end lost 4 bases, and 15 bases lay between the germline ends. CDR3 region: CASSLATGFRSNEKLFF. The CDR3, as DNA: TGTGCCAGCAGCTTAGCGACAGGCTTTCGTAGTAATGAAAAACTGTTTTTT. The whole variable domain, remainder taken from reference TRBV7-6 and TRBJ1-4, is GAGVSQSPRYKVTKRGQDVALRCDPISGHVSLYWYRQALGQGPEFLTYFNYEAQQDKSGLPNDRFSAERPEGSISTLTIQRTEQRDSAMYRCASSLATGFRSNEKLFFGSGTQLSVL.

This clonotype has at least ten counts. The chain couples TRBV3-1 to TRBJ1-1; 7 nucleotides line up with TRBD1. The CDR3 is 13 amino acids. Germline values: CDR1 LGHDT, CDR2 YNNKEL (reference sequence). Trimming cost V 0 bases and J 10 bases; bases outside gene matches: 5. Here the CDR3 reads CASSQERGRGAFF. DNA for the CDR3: TGTGCCAGCAGCCAAGAAAGGGGGCGGGGAGCTTTCTTT.

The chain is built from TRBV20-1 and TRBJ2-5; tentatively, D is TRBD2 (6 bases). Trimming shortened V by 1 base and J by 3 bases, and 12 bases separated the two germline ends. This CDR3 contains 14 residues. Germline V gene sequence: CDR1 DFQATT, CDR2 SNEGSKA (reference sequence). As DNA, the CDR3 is TGCAGTGCTAGAGTCCCGGGACTTAAAGAGACCCAGTACTTC. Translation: CSARVPGLKETQYF.

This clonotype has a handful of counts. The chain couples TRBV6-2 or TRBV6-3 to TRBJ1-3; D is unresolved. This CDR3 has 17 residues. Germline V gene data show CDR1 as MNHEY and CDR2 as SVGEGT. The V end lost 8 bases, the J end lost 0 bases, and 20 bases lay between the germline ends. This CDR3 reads CASGKQSGGVSGNTIYF. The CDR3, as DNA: TGTGCCAGCGGAAAGCAGTCCGGCGGAGTCTCTGGAAACACCATATATTTT.

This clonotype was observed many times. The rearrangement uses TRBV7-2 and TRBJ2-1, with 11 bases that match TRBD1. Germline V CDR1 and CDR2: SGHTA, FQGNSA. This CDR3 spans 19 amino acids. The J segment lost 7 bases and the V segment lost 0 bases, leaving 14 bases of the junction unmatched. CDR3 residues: CASSLAFIGQGAQGNEQFF. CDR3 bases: TGTGCCAGCAGCTTAGCGTTTATAGGACAGGGGGCGCAAGGAAATGAGCAGTTCTTC.

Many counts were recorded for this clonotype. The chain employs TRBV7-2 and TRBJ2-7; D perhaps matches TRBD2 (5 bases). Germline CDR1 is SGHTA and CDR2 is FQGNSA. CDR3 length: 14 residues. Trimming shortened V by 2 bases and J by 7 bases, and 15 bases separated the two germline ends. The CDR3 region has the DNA TGTGCCAGCAGCTTACAGCGGATCCTAGAGGAGCAGTACTTC. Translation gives CASSLQRILEEQYF.

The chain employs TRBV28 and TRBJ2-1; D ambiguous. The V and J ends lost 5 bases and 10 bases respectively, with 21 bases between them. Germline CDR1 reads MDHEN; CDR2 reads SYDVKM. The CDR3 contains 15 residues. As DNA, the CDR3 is TGTGCCAGCAGTGAAGTCCGGACGGTCAACCGCGAGCAGTTCTTC. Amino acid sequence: CASSEVRTVNREQFF.

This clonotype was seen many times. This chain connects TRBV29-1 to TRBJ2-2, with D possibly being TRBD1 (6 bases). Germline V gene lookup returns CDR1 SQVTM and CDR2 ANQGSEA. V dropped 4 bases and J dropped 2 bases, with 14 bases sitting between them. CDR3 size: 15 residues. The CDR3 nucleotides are TGCAGCGTTGGGACAGCCTCTCTTAACACCGGGGAGCTGTTTTTT. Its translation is CSVGTASLNTGELFF.

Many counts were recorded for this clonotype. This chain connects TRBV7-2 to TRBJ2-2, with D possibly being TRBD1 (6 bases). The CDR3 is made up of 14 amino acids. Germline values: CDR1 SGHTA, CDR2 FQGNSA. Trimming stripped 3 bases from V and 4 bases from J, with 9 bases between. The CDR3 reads CASSFNRATGELFF. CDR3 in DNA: TGTGCCAGCAGCTTTAACAGGGCCACCGGGGAGCTGTTTTTT.

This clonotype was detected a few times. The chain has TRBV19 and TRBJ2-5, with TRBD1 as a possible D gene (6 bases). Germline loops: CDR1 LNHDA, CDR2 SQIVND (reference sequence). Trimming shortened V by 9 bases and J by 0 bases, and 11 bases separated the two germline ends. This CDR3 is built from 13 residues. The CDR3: CASQTGNQETQYF. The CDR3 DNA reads TGTGCCAGCCAAACAGGGAACCAAGAGACCCAGTACTTC. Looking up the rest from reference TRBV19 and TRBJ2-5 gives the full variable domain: DGGITQSPKYLFRKEGQNVTLSCEQNLNHDAMYWYRQDPGQGLRLIYYSQIVNDFQKGDIAEGYSVSREKKESFPLTVTSAQKNPTAFYLCASQTGNQETQYFGPGTRLLVL.

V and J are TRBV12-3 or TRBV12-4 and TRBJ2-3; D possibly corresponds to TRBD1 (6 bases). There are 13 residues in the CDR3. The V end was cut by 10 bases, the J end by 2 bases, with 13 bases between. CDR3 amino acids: CATRGQVTDTQYF. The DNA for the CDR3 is TGTGCCACCCGGGGACAAGTCACAGATACGCAGTATTTT.

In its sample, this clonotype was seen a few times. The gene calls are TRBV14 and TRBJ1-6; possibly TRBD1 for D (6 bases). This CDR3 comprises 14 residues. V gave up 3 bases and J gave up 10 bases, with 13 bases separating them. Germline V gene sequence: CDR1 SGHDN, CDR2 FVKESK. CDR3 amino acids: CASSQDPRGSPLHF. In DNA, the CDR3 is TGTGCCAGCAGCCAGGACCCCAGGGGCTCACCCCTCCACTTT.

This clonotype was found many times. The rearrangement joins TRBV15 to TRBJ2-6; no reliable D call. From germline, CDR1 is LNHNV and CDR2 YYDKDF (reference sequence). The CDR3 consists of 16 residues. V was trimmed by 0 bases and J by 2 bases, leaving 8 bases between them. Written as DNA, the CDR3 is TGTGCCACCAGCAGAGATCAATTAACTGGGGCCAACGTCCTGACTTTC. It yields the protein CATSRDQLTGANVLTF.

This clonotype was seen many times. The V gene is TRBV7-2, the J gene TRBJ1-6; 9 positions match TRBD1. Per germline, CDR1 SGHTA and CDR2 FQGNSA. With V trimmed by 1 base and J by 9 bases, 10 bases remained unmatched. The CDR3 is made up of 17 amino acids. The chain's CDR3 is CASSLVVPGQGGSPLHF. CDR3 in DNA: TGTGCCAGCAGCTTAGTTGTTCCGGGACAGGGCGGTTCACCCCTCCACTTT.

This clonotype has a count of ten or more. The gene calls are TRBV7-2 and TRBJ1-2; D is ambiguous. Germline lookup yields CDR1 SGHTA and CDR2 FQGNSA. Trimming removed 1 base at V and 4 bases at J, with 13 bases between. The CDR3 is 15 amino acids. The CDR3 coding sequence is TGTGCCAGCAGCTTAGGTGGTTCACAGTCCTATGGCTACACCTTC. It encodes CASSLGGSQSYGYTF.

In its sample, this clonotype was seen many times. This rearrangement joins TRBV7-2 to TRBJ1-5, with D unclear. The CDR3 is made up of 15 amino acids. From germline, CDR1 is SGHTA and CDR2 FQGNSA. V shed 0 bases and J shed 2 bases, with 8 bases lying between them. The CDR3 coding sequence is TGTGCCAGCAGCTTAGCATGGGTAGGCAATCAGCCCCAGCATTTT. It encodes CASSLAWVGNQPQHF.

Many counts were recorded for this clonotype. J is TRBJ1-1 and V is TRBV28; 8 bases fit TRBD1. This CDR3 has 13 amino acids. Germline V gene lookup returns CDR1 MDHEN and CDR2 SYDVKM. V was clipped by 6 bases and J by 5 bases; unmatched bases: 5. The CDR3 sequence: CASRTGGETEAFF. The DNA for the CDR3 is TGTGCCAGCAGAACAGGGGGGGAGACTGAAGCTTTCTTT.

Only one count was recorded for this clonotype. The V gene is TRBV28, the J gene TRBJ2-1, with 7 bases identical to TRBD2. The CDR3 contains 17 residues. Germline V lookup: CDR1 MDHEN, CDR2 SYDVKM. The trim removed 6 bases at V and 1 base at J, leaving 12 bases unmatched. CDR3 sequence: CASRPRLSAGSYNEQFF. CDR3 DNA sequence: TGTGCCAGCAGGCCAAGGCTATCAGCGGGGTCCTACAATGAGCAGTTCTTC.

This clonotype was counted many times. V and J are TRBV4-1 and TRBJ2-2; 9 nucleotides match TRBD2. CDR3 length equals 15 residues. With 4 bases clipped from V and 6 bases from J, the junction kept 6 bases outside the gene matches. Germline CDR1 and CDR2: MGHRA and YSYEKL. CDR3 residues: CASSLGREGPGELFF. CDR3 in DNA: TGCGCCAGCAGCCTAGGGCGGGAGGGACCCGGGGAGCTGTTTTTT.

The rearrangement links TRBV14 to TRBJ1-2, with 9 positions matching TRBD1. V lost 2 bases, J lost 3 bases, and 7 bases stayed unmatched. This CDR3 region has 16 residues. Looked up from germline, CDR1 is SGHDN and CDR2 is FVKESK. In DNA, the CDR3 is TGTGCCAGCAGCCAACCTAAGGGACAGGGTGACTATGGCTACACCTTC. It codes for CASSQPKGQGDYGYTF.

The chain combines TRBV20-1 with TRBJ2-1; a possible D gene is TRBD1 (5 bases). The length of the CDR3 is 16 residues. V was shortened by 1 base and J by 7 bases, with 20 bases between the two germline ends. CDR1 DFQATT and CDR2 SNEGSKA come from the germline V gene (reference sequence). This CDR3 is CSARVYGQRGNNEQFF. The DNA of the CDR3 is TGCAGTGCTAGAGTATACGGGCAAAGGGGCAATAATGAGCAGTTCTTC.

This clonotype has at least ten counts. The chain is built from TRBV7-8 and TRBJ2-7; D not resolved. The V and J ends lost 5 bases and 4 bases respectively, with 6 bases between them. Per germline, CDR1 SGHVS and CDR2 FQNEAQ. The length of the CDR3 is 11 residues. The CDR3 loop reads CASSTGYEQYF. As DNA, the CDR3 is TGTGCCAGCAGCACCGGTTACGAGCAGTACTTC.

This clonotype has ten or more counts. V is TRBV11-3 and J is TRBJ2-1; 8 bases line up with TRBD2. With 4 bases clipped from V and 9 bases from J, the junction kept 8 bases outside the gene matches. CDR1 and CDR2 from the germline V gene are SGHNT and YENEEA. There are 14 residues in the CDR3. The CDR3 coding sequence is TGTGCCAGCAGCTCCACGGGACTAGGGGGTGAGCAGTTCTTC. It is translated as CASSSTGLGGEQFF.